The text below deals with one T cell receptor (beta chain). This sample is drawn from a study of blood T cell repertoires in COVID-19. Sequenced by immunoSEQ multiplex PCR; TCRdb stores in-frame clones only, minus some. The sample yields around 140,000 clones, about 86% seen once. Sequenced input: PBMCs or T cells enriched from blood (not recorded which). This receptor was obtained from a man aged 40-49 years with acute COVID-19.

The CDR3 nucleotides read TGTGCCAGCCGCACGCCCACAGGGAATACCTACGAGCAGTACTTC. It is translated as CASRTPTGNTYEQYF. The chain joins TRBV6-5 to TRBJ2-7; TRBD1 might be the D (6 bases). Germline assignment: CDR1 MNHEY and CDR2 SVGAGI. Deletions cut 8 bases from V and 2 bases from J, with 19 bases between. The CDR3 loop spans 15 amino acids.